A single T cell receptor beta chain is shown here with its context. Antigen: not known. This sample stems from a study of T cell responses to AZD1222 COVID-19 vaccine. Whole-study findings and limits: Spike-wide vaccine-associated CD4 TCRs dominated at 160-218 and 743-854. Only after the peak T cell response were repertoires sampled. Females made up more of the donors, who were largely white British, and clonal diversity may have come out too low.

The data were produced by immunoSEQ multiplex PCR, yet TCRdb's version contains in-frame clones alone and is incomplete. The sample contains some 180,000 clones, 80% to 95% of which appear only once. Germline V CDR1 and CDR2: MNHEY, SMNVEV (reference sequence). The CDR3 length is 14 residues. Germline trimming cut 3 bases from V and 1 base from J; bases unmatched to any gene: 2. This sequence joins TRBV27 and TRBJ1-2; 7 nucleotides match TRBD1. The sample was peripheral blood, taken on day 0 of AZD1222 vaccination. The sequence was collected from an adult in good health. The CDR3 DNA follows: TGTGCCAGCAGTTTGGCAGGGGGTAACTATGGCTACACCTTC. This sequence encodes CASSLAGGNYGYTF.